These T cell receptor beta chains were read from a single sample in a study of metastatic and nonmetastatic thyroid tumors. TCRdb re-called the PCR reads through MiXCR. The sample has approximately 41,000 clones, over 25% seen once; the top ten hold nearly 10%. Sequencing was carried out using blood. These receptors all stem from a male donor with papillary thyroid cancer or a benign thyroid nodule (not recorded which). Some clones in this sample may be carry-over from other donors' samples. Each CDR3 is given with its conserved first and last residue. The D gene is left open where the match is weak. The size field is filled for only some rows; it gives once, few, many or a size class.

V gene	clone size	J gene	CDR3 length	D gene	CDR3 DNA	CDR3 protein
TRBV19	few	TRBJ2-7	15	-	TGTGCCAGTAGTCCTGGTAGGGTTGCGACCTACGAGCAGTACTTC	CASSPGRVATYEQYF
TRBV9	few	TRBJ2-2	12	-	TGTGCCAGCAGCGTAGTAGCCGGGGAGCTGTTTTTT	CASSVVAGELFF
TRBV5-1	-	TRBJ2-7	15	-	TGCGCCAGCAGCCCGGGCCCCGGCAACTCCTACGAGCAGTACTTC	CASSPGPGNSYEQYF
TRBV7-2	-	TRBJ2-1	13	TRBD2	TGTGCCAGCACCTACGATAGACTAGCGGATCAGTTCTTC	CASTYDRLADQFF
TRBV18	many	TRBJ2-3	17	TRBD2	TGTGCCAGCTCACAGACTAGCGGGGGGTCAAGGACAGATACGCAGTATTTT	CASSQTSGGSRTDTQYF
TRBV19	many	TRBJ1-3	16	-	TGTGCCAGTAGTACAGTACTAGGATACTCTGGAAACACCATATATTTT	CASSTVLGYSGNTIYF
TRBV6-6	few	TRBJ1-5	15	-	TGTGCCAGCAGTTACTCTACCAGGGGAGGGCAGCCCCAGCATTTT	CASSYSTRGGQPQHF
TRBV9	many	TRBJ1-1	13	-	TGTGCCAGCAGCGTAGCCGAGGTCACTGAAGCTTTCTTT	CASSVAEVTEAFF
TRBV6-1	few	TRBJ2-7	14	TRBD1	TGTGCCAGCAGTCAGGGACAGAGAGCCTACGAGCAGTACTTC	CASSQGQRAYEQYF
TRBV28	-	TRBJ1-6	15	-	TGTGCCAGCAGTTTGGGGCGACAGGTCAATTCACCCCTCCACTTT	CASSLGRQVNSPLHF
TRBV12-3/TRBV12-4	-	TRBJ2-3	16	TRBD2	TGTGCCGGCAGTTTAGGGCTAGCGGTAAGCACAGATCCGCAGTATTTT	CAGSLGLAVSTDPQYF
TRBV29-1	many	TRBJ2-4	11	-	TGCAGCGTATACTACTTAGGGATTCAGTACTTC	CSVYYLGIQYF
TRBV4-1	-	TRBJ2-2	13	-	TGCGCCAGTAAGGTCCGGGAGCCCGGGGAGCTGTTTTTT	CASKVREPGELFF
TRBV14	many	TRBJ2-7	14	-	TGTGCCAGCAGCCATGGCCGGCCGTCCTACGAGCAGTACTTC	CASSHGRPSYEQYF
TRBV30	many	TRBJ1-5	13	-	TGTGCCTGGAGTGTACGCAGCAATCAGCCCCAGCATTTT	CAWSVRSNQPQHF
TRBV9	many	TRBJ2-3	18	TRBD2	TGTGCCAGCAGCTCCCCAGCGGGGGTGGGCACTAGCACAGATACGCAGTATTTT	CASSSPAGVGTSTDTQYF